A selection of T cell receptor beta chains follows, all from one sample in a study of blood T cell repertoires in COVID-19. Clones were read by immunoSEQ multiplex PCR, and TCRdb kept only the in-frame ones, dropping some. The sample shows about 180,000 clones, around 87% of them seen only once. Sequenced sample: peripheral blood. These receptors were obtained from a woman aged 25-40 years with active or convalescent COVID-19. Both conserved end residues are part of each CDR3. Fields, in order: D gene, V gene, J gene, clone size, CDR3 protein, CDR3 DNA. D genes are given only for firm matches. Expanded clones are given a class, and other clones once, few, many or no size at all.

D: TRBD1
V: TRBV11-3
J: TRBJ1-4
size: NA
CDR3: CASSLVEVGDRDSEKLFF
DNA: TGTGCCAGCAGCTTAGTGGAAGTGGGCGACAGGGACTCTGAAAAACTGTTTTTT

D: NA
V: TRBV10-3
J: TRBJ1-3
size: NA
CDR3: CAISETLYPGNTIYF
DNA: TGTGCCATCAGTGAGACTCTATACCCTGGAAACACCATATATTTT

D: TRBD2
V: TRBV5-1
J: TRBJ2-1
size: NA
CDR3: CASSSGSGGEQFF
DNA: TGCGCCAGCAGCTCCGGGTCGGGAGGGGAGCAGTTCTTC

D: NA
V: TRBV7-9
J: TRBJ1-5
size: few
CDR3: CASSAEVRQPQHF
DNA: TGTGCCAGCAGCGCCGAGGTGAGGCAGCCCCAGCATTTT

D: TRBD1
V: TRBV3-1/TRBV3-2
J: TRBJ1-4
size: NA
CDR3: CASSKWDRTGEKLFF
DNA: TGTGCCAGCAGCAAGTGGGACAGAACCGGTGAAAAACTGTTTTTT

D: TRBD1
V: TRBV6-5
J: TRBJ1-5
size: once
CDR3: CASSYSGTGDLPQHF
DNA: TGTGCCAGCAGTTATAGCGGGACAGGGGATCTGCCCCAGCATTTT

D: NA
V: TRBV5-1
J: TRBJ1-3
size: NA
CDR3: CASSGGLQGSGNTIYF
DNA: TGCGCCAGCAGCGGCGGATTACAGGGTTCCGGAAACACCATATATTTT

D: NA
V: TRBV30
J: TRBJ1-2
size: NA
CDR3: CAWSGGDYGYTF
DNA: TGTGCCTGGAGTGGGGGGGACTATGGCTACACCTTC

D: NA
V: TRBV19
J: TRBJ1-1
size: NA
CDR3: CASSIAFKRFSNTEAFF
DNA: TGTGCCAGTAGTATAGCTTTTAAGAGGTTTTCGAACACTGAAGCTTTCTTT

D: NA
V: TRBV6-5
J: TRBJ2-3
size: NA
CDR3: CASSLEADTQYF
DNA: TGTGCCAGCTCTTTGGAGGCAGATACGCAGTATTTT

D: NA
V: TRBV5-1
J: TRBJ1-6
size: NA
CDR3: CASSLESNGDSPLHF
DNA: TGCGCCAGCAGCTTGGAATCGAACGGGGATTCACCCCTCCACTTT

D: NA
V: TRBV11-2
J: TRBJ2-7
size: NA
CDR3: CASSSPARSYEQYF
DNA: TGTGCCAGCAGCTCCCCAGCTAGATCCTACGAGCAGTACTTC

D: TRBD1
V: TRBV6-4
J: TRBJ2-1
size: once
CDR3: CASSDGDRNEQFF
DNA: TGTGCCAGCAGTGACGGGGACAGGAATGAGCAGTTCTTC

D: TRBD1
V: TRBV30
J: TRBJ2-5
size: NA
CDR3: CAWNMDRVDETQYF
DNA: TGTGCCTGGAACATGGACAGGGTTGATGAGACCCAGTACTTC

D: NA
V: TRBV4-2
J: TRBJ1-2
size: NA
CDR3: CASSQEPTANYGYTF
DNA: TGTGCCAGCAGCCAAGAGCCGACAGCGAACTATGGCTACACCTTC

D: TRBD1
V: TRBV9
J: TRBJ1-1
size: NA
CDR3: CASSPRQGVYTEAFF
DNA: TGTGCCAGCAGCCCTAGACAGGGGGTGTACACTGAAGCTTTCTTT

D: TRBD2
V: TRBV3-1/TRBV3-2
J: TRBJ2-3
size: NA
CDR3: CASRRSGDTDTQYF
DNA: TGTGCCAGCAGGAGAAGCGGGGACACAGATACGCAGTATTTT

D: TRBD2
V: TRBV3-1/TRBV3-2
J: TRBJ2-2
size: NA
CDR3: CASSPGLAVTGELFF
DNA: TGTGCCAGCAGCCCGGGACTAGCGGTCACCGGGGAGCTGTTTTTT

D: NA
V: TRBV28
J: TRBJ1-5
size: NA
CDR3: CASRDVGRSNQPQHF
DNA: TGTGCCAGCAGGGATGTAGGGAGAAGCAATCAGCCCCAGCATTTT

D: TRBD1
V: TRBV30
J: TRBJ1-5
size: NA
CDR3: CAWGTGGDQPQHF
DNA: TGTGCCTGGGGTACAGGGGGGGATCAGCCCCAGCATTTT

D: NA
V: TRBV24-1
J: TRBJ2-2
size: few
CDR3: CATSGVTNTGELFF
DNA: TGTGCCACCAGTGGCGTTACTAACACCGGGGAGCTGTTTTTT

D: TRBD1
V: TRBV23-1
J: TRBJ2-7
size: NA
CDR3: CASSQSCDRGLPASTYEQYF
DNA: TGCGCCAGCAGTCAATCATGCGACAGGGGGCTCCCAGCTAGCACCTACGAGCAGTACTTC

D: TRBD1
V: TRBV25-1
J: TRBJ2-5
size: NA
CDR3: CASSDGTGGVRETQYF
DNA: TGTGCCAGCAGTGACGGGACAGGGGGCGTTAGAGAGACCCAGTACTTC

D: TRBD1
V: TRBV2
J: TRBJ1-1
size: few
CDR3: CASSPRTGLNTEAFF
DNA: TGTGCCAGCAGTCCCCGGACAGGACTGAACACTGAAGCTTTCTTT

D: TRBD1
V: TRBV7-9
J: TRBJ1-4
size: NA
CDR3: CASSLASGTAEKLFF
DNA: TGTGCCAGCAGCTTAGCCTCCGGGACAGCTGAAAAACTGTTTTTT

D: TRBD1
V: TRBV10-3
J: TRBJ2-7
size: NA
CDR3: CAISSEGADEQYF
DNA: TGTGCCATCAGCTCCGAGGGGGCGGATGAGCAGTACTTC

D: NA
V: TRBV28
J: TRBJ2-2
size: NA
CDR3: CASSLVRGQNTGELFF
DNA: TGTGCCAGCAGTTTAGTCAGGGGTCAGAACACCGGGGAGCTGTTTTTT

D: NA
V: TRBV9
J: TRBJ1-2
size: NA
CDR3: CASSVGGLGYTF
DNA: TGTGCCAGCAGCGTTGGGGGACTAGGCTACACCTTC

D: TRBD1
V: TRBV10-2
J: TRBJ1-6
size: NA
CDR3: CASNVSDRGNSPLHF
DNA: TGCGCCAGCAATGTCTCGGACAGGGGTAATTCACCCCTCCACTTT

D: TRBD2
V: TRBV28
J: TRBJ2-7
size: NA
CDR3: CASIPLAGGTYEQYF
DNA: TGTGCCAGCATACCCCTAGCGGGAGGGACCTACGAGCAGTACTTC

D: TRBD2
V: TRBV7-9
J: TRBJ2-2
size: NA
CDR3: CASSIPGLGTGELFF
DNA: TGTGCCAGCAGCATCCCGGGACTAGGAACCGGGGAGCTGTTTTTT

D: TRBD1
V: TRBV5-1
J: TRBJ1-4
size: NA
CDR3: CASRAGQGAFFGTNEKLFF
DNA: TGCGCCAGCAGGGCCGGACAGGGGGCATTCTTCGGAACTAATGAAAAACTGTTTTTT

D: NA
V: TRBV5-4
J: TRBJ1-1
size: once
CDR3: CASSADTIEAFF
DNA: TGTGCCAGCAGCGCGGACACAATTGAAGCTTTCTTT

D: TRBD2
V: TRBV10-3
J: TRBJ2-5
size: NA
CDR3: CAINTAGGPQETQYF
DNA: TGTGCCATCAATACAGCGGGGGGTCCTCAAGAGACCCAGTACTTC

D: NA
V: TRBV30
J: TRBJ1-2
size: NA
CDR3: CAWSRRREANYGYTF
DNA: TGTGCCTGGAGTCGGCGGCGAGAAGCTAACTATGGCTACACCTTC

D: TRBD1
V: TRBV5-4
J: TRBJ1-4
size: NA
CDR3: CASVATGEGLEKLFF
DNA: TGTGCCAGCGTGGCTACAGGGGAAGGATTAGAAAAACTGTTTTTT

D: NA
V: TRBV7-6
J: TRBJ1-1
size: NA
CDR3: CASSLTDRRRGNTEAFF
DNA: TGTGCCAGCAGCTTAACAGACAGGAGAAGGGGGAACACTGAAGCTTTCTTT

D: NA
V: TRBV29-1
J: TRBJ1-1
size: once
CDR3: CSVDLGAGTEAFF
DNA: TGCAGCGTTGATCTGGGGGCGGGCACTGAAGCTTTCTTT

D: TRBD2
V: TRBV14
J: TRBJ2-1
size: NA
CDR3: CASSQDTSGGRYNEQFF
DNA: TGTGCCAGCAGCCAAGATACTAGCGGGGGGCGATACAATGAGCAGTTCTTC

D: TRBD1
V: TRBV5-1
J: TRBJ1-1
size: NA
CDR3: CASSEGQGRTEAFF
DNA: TGCGCCAGCAGCGAGGGACAGGGACGAACTGAAGCTTTCTTT